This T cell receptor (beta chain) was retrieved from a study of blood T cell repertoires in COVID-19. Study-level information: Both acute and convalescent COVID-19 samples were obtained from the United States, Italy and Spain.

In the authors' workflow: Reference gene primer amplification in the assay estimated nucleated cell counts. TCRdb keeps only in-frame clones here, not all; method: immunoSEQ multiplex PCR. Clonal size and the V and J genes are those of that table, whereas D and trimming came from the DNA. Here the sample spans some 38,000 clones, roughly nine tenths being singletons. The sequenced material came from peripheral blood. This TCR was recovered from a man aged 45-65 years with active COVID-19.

The CDR3 coding sequence is TGTGCCAGCAGCCAAGTTGGGGGACTAGCGGGAGATGAGCAGTTCTTC. Translating it yields CASSQVGGLAGDEQFF. The chain recombines TRBV4-2 with TRBJ2-1; 14 bases match TRBD2. The CDR3 covers 16 residues. Germline V gene lookup returns CDR1 LGHNA and CDR2 YNFKEQ. Losses at the gene ends were 1 base for V and 8 bases for J; bases not matched to a gene: 4.